These T cell receptor beta chains were read from a single sample in a study of OX40 agonist ivuxolimab in advanced cancers. Measured with immunoSEQ multiplex PCR; TCRdb has only the in-frame clones, and not every one. The data contain about 77,000 clones, around 87% of them singletons. Sequences were derived from CD4+ or CD8+ T cells sorted from blood, sampled in a trial of the OX40 agonist ivuxolimab. The receptors stem from an adult with an advanced solid tumor such as melanoma, head and neck, liver or kidney cancer. Each CDR3 is given with its conserved first and last residue. A D gene is named only where the DNA matches it firmly. Clone size, where shown, is once, few, many, or a class for clones that have expanded.

size: -
V: TRBV11-2
J: TRBJ1-1
D: -
length: 15
CDR3: CASSVPQAKNTEAFF
DNA: TGTGCCAGCAGCGTACCCCAGGCGAAAAACACTGAAGCTTTCTTT

size: -
V: TRBV18
J: TRBJ2-7
D: -
length: 13
CDR3: CASSPDQRYEQYF
DNA: TGTGCCAGCTCACCAGACCAGCGCTACGAGCAGTACTTC

size: -
V: TRBV7-3
J: TRBJ2-3
D: -
length: 11
CDR3: CASSLTDTQYF
DNA: TGTGCCAGCAGCTTAACAGATACGCAGTATTTT

size: -
V: TRBV7-6
J: TRBJ2-7
D: TRBD1
length: 15
CDR3: CASSLVEGQGIEQYF
DNA: TGTGCCAGCAGCCTAGTTGAGGGACAGGGGATCGAGCAGTACTTC

size: few
V: TRBV30
J: TRBJ2-7
D: -
length: 13
CDR3: CAWSARPGGEQYF
DNA: TGTGCCTGGAGTGCCCGGCCTGGGGGCGAGCAGTACTTC

size: -
V: TRBV11-2
J: TRBJ1-4
D: TRBD1
length: 16
CDR3: CASSFRQGAYGEKLFF
DNA: TGTGCCAGCAGCTTTAGACAGGGGGCTTATGGTGAAAAACTGTTTTTT

size: few
V: TRBV28
J: TRBJ1-1
D: TRBD1
length: 14
CDR3: CASSRTGPGTEAFF
DNA: TGTGCCAGCAGCCGGACAGGGCCGGGCACTGAAGCTTTCTTT

size: -
V: TRBV28
J: TRBJ1-1
D: -
length: 14
CDR3: CASSLRFMNTEAFF
DNA: TGTGCCAGCAGTTTAAGGTTTATGAACACTGAAGCTTTCTTT

size: -
V: TRBV28
J: TRBJ2-7
D: -
length: 11
CDR3: CASSLGYEQYF
DNA: TGTGCCAGCAGTTTAGGTTACGAGCAGTACTTC

size: -
V: TRBV30
J: TRBJ1-4
D: -
length: 15
CDR3: CAWSFRGRRTEKLFF
DNA: TGTGCCTGGAGTTTCCGGGGTCGACGGACCGAAAAACTGTTTTTT

size: -
V: TRBV6-1
J: TRBJ2-7
D: -
length: 15
CDR3: CASSGGLYQGREQYF
DNA: TGTGCCAGCAGTGGGGGACTCTACCAGGGGCGCGAGCAGTACTTC

size: once
V: TRBV18
J: TRBJ1-1
D: -
length: 13
CDR3: CASSPGRGTEAFF
DNA: TGTGCCAGCTCACCAGGGAGGGGGACTGAAGCTTTCTTT

size: -
V: TRBV14
J: TRBJ2-1
D: -
length: 16
CDR3: CASSLTGTSSYNEQFF
DNA: TGTGCCAGCAGCCTAACAGGGACCAGCTCCTACAATGAGCAGTTCTTC

size: few
V: TRBV19
J: TRBJ1-1
D: -
length: 15
CDR3: CASRRTGTANTEAFF
DNA: TGTGCCAGTAGGCGAACCGGGACCGCGAACACTGAAGCTTTCTTT

size: -
V: TRBV7-7
J: TRBJ2-1
D: TRBD1
length: 15
CDR3: CASSRRQGAYNEQFF
DNA: TGTGCCAGCAGCCGACGACAGGGAGCCTACAATGAGCAGTTCTTC